Presented here are 7 T cell receptor beta chains from one specimen sequenced in a study of response to subunit inactivated influenza vaccine. TCRdb re-called the RT-PCR reads with MiXCR, one entry per CDR3 protein. Here the sample spans hundreds of thousands of distinct CDR3 sequences, 13% to 15% being singletons. Here the sequenced sample was PBMCs from blood, taken 14 days before vaccination. The receptors come from a man in his fifties who received an inactivated influenza vaccine.

The rearrangement joins TRBV20-1 to TRBJ1-5, with TRBD1 matching over 10 bases. The CDR3 runs 13 residues. Germline assignment: CDR1 DFQATT and CDR2 SNEGSKA (reference sequence). After removal of 6 bases from V and 7 bases from J, the junction contained 6 bases not matched to a gene. The CDR3 loop is CSAWDRGFQPQHF. The CDR3 DNA is TGCAGTGCATGGGACAGGGGATTCCAGCCCCAGCATTTT.

The CDR3 DNA sequence: TGTGCCAGCAGCGGCTCTAGCGGGCCCTACAATGAGCAGTTCTTC. This sequence encodes CASSGSSGPYNEQFF. The chain combines TRBV7-3 with TRBJ2-1; 8 bases agree with TRBD2. Germline CDR1 SGHTA, CDR2 FQGTGA. Trimming removed 5 bases from V and 2 bases from J; junction bases left unmatched: 5. The CDR3 runs 15 residues. The whole variable domain, remainder taken from reference TRBV7-3 and TRBJ2-1, is GAGVSQTPSNKVTEKGKYVELRCDPISGHTALYWYRQSLGQGPEFLIYFQGTGAADDSGLPNDRFFAVRPEGSVSTLKIQRTERGDSAVYLCASSGSSGPYNEQFFGPGTRLTVL.

The table lists this clonotype with many counts. This chain uses TRBV2 with TRBJ1-1, with D maybe TRBD1 (5 bases). V gave up 7 bases and J gave up 8 bases, with 11 bases separating them. In germline, CDR1 is SNHLY, CDR2 FYNNEI. The CDR3 spans 11 residues. The CDR3 sequence is CASTQGGEAFF. CDR3 bases: TGTGCCAGCACGCAGGGTGGGGAAGCTTTCTTT. Full variable domain (rest looked up from reference TRBV2 and TRBJ1-1): EPEVTQTPSHQVTQMGQEVILRCVPISNHLYFYWYRQILGQKVEFLVSFYNNEISEKSEIFDDQFSVERPDGSNFTLKIRSTKLEDSAMYFCASTQGGEAFFGQGTRLTVV.

This clonotype came up a few times. The chain is built from TRBV20-1 and TRBJ1-2; 8 bases map to TRBD1. CDR3 length equals 12 residues. V was pared by 2 bases and J by 7 bases, with 3 bases of the junction left unmatched. CDR1 is DFQATT and CDR2 is SNEGSKA in the germline V gene (reference sequence). The CDR3 coding sequence is TGCAGTGCTAGACAGGGGGCCGCTGGCTACACCTTC. This sequence encodes CSARQGAAGYTF.

This clonotype was recorded a few times. J is TRBJ1-3 and V is TRBV7-9; D gene unclear. CDR3 length: 14 residues. In germline, CDR1 is SEHNR, CDR2 FQNEAQ (reference sequence). Trimming took 3 bases from V and 4 from J, leaving 10 bases between them. Here the CDR3 reads CASSLPGTGNTIYF. The CDR3 coding sequence is TGTGCCAGCAGCTTGCCAGGTACCGGAAACACCATATATTTT.

In its sample, this clonotype was seen a few times. V usage is TRBV7-9 and J usage is TRBJ1-6; TRBD1 agrees at 7 bases. The CDR3 totals 14 residues. V shed 6 bases and J 7 bases; nucleotides not matched to a gene: 6. Germline values: CDR1 SEHNR, CDR2 FQNEAQ (reference sequence). CDR3 protein: CASSNRDRNSPLHF. The CDR3 bases are TGTGCCAGCAGTAACCGGGACAGAAATTCACCCCTCCACTTT.

This clonotype was counted at least ten times. The gene calls are TRBV29-1 and TRBJ2-7, with 7 bases fitting TRBD2. This CDR3 comprises 14 residues. Unmatched junction bases numbered 15, after V lost 6 bases and J lost 7 bases. Germline V gene sequence: CDR1 SQVTM, CDR2 ANQGSEA. CDR3 amino acids: CSVLVGGPVGEQYF. CDR3 nucleotides: TGCAGCGTCCTTGTGGGAGGGCCGGTAGGGGAGCAGTACTTC.